The clone carrying this T cell receptor beta chain was seen only a few times. Antigen unknown. The V end lost 6 bases, the J end lost 3 bases, and 20 bases lay between the germline ends. Germline CDR1 reads SQVTM; CDR2 reads ANQGSEA. CDR3 length: 15 amino acids. As to time point: newly diagnosed GD, antithyroid drugs for less than 3 months. The TCR library was prepared using RNA isolated from PBMCs. As collected, the peripheral blood samples measured around 9 milliliters each and went into EDTA tubes. For TCR beta, libraries came from iRepertoire HTBI primers and Arm-PCR of CDR3 regions. TCRdb re-called the multiplex PCR reads with MiXCR, one entry per CDR3 protein. Of approximately 470,000 distinct CDR3 sequences in the sample, 15% to 20% were seen once. The data were taken from a study of regulatory T cells in long-lasting Graves disease. Findings of the study overall: Persistent disease preferred TRBV28, TRBJ1-2 and TRBJ2-5.

The same data also went into a second study, on T cells in Graves' hyperthyroidism and ophthalmopathy. From that second work: Primed by the HTBI set, a first-round RT-PCR was run on the TCR CDR3. Model predictions of ophthalmopathy came a median approximately 6 months before onset.

The chain joins TRBV29-1 to TRBJ2-5, with D perhaps TRBD1 or TRBD2 (6 bases each). This receptor was identified in a man aged 35 to 55 with Graves disease. This material consisted of peripheral blood mononuclear cells (PBMCs), taken at new diagnosis, from a patient treated with antithyroid drugs. CDR3 DNA sequence: TGCAGCGTCGCAGGGGTGGGGGGCTACGAAGAGACCCAGTACTTC. It encodes CSVAGVGGYEETQYF.